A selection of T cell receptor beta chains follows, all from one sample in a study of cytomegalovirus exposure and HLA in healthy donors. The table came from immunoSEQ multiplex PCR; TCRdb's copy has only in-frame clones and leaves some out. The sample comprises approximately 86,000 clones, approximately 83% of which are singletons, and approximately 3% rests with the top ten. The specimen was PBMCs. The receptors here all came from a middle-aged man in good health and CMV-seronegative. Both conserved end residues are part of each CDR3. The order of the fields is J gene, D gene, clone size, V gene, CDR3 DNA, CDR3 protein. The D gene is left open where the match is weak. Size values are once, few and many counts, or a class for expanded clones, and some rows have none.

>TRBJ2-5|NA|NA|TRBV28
TGTGCCAGCAGTTTCTCCGGGACAAGCAAAGAGACCCAGTACTTC
CASSFSGTSKETQYF
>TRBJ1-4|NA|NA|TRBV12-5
TGTGCTAGTGGTTTGGTAACAGGGATTATACACAGGGTGGATGAAAAACTGTTTTTT
CASGLVTGIIHRVDEKLFF
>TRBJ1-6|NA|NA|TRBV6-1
TGTGCCAGCGTTGGGAGTCCTAATTCACCCCTCCACTTT
CASVGSPNSPLHF
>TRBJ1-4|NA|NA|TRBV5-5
TGTGCCAGCATGACCCGTTCGGGTGGTGAAAAACTGTTTTTT
CASMTRSGGEKLFF
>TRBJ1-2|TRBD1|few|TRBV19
TGTGCCAGTAGTAACCGGGACAGCCTTTGCGGCTACACCTTC
CASSNRDSLCGYTF
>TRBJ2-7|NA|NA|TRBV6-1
TGTGCCAGCAGTGAAGTAGATAGTGACGAGCAGTACTTC
CASSEVDSDEQYF
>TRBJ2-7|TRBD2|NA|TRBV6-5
TGTGCCAGCAGTTACACTAGCGGGGACTCCTACGAGCAGTACTTC
CASSYTSGDSYEQYF
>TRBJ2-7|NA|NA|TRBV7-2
TGTGCCAGCAGCTTAGCTTGGCAGTCCTACGAGCAGTACTTC
CASSLAWQSYEQYF
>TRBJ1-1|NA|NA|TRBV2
TGTGCATCAAGTGGGGAGAGTCGGACTGAAGCTTTCTTT
CASSGESRTEAFF
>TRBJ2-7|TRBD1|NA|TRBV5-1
TGCGCCAGCAGCTTGGTGGGACAGGGGACGCACGACCCCGCCTACGAGCAGTACTTC
CASSLVGQGTHDPAYEQYF
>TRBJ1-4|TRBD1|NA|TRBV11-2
TGTGCCAGCACTTATACGACAGGGACCGGTTTTCTGTTTTTT
CASTYTTGTGFLFF
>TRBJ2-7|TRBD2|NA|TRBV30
TGTGCCTGGAGTGTTCTCACTAGCGGGGGGACCTACGAGCAGTACTTC
CAWSVLTSGGTYEQYF
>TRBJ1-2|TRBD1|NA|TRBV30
TGTGCCTGGGGAAATCAACCGGGACAGGGGGGCCATGGCTACACCTTC
CAWGNQPGQGGHGYTF
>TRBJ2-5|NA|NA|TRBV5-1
TGCGCCAGCAGCCCCTCGACGGGCCGGGGAGAGACCCAGTACTTC
CASSPSTGRGETQYF
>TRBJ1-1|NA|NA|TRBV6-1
TGTGCCAGCAGAAACCTCGGGGCTGAAGCTTTCTTT
CASRNLGAEAFF
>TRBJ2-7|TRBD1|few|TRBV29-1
TGCTCGGCAGGGACAGGGGGCTTTGACGAGCAGTACTTC
CSAGTGGFDEQYF
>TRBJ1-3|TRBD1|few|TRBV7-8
TGTGCCAGCAGCTTGACAGGGCTTGGGAACACCATATATTTT
CASSLTGLGNTIYF
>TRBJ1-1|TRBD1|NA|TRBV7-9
TGTTCCAGCAGTTTTTTGGGACAGGGGGATAACGGTGAAGCTTTCTTT
CSSSFLGQGDNGEAFF
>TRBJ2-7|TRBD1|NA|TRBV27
TGTGCCAGCAGTTGGGGACAGGCAGCCTACGAGCAGTACTTC
CASSWGQAAYEQYF
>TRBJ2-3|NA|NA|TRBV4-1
TGCGCCAGCAGCCATATCTCAGATACGCAGTATTTT
CASSHISDTQYF
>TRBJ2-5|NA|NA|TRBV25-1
TGTGCCAGCAGTGAAGGACACCCCTGGGGTGAGACCCAGTACTTC
CASSEGHPWGETQYF
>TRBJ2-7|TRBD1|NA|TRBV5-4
TGTGCCAGCAGCTTTAGGACAGGGTTTGAGCAGTACTTC
CASSFRTGFEQYF
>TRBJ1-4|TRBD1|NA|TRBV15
TGTGCCACCAGCAGAGAGGGGCGGACAGGGGCCGGCGAAAAACTGTTTTTT
CATSREGRTGAGEKLFF
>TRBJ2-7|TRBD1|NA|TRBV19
TGTGCCACCTCAACCACTCCGGGACAGTACTACGAGCAGTACTTC
CATSTTPGQYYEQYF
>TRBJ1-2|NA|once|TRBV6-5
TGTGCCAGCAGTTCCATCTCAGAGCGAGGCTACACCTTC
CASSSISERGYTF
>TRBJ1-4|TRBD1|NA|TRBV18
TGTGCCAGCTCGCCCGGGACAGCAAATGAAAAACTGTTTTTT
CASSPGTANEKLFF
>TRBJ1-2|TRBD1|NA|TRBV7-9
TGTGCCAGCCAGGGGGGTGGATATGGCTACACCTTC
CASQGGGYGYTF
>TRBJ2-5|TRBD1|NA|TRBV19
TGTGCCAGTAGTACCGGGACAGGGGCTGGAGAGACCCAGTACTTC
CASSTGTGAGETQYF
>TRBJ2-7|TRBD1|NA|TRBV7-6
TGTGCCAGCAGCTTAAGGGATGGGGACAGGAGCTCCTACGAGCAGTACTTC
CASSLRDGDRSSYEQYF
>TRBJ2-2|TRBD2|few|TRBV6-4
TGTGCCAGCAGTCGGGGGGACACCGGGGAGCTGTTTTTT
CASSRGDTGELFF
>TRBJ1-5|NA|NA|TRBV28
TGTGCCAGCAGTCCCTCCCAGCCCCAGCATTTT
CASSPSQPQHF
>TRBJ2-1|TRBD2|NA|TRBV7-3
TGTGCCAGCAGATTCCCCGGGACTAGCGACCATGAGCAGTTCTTC
CASRFPGTSDHEQFF
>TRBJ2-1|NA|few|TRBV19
TGTGCCAGTACGGGTCGGAATGAGCAGTTCTTC
CASTGRNEQFF
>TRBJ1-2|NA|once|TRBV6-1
TGTGCCAGCCGGCCCCCAGGGTCCTATGGTGGCTACACCTTC
CASRPPGSYGGYTF
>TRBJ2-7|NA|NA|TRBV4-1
TGCGCCAGCAGCCAAATGGCATCGGGGTACGAGCGGTACTTC
CASSQMASGYERYF
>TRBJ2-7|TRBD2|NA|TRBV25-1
TGTGCCAGCAGCGAGAGGACTAGACGCGAGCAGTACTTC
CASSERTRREQYF
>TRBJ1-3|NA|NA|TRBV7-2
TGTGCCAGCATCCCGACAGTCTCTGGAAACACCATATATTTT
CASIPTVSGNTIYF
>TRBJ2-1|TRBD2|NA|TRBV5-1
TGCGCCAGCAGCTTGGTCCTAGCGGGGGGGTTTGATGAGCAGCTCTTC
CASSLVLAGGFDEQLF
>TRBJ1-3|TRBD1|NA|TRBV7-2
TGTGCCAGCAGCTTAGCAGGGGGCTTTTTCTCTGGAAACACCATATATTTT
CASSLAGGFFSGNTIYF
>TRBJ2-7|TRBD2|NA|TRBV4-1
TGCGCCAGCAGCCGAGATTCGGGCGGGGGGACCTACGAGCAGTACTTC
CASSRDSGGGTYEQYF
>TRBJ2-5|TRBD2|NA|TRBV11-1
TGTGCCAGCAGTTTGGGCGGGGGGCCAAGAGAGACCCAGTACTTC
CASSLGGGPRETQYF
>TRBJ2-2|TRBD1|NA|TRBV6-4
TGTGCCAGCAGTGAACTTGGACAGGGGTTGTTCGCCGGGGAGCTGTTTTTT
CASSELGQGLFAGELFF
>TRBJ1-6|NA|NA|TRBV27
TGTGCCACCCAGGGGCTAAGCTCCTATAATTCACCCCTCCACTTT
CATQGLSSYNSPLHF
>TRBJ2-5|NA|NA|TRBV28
TGTGCCAGCAGTTTAGAAGGGGCACGGCAAGAGACCCAGTACTTC
CASSLEGARQETQYF
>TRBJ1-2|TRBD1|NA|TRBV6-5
TGTGCCAGCAGTTACACTTACAGGGGGGGAGTAAGTGGCTACACCTTC
CASSYTYRGGVSGYTF
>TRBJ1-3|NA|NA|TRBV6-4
TGTGCCAGCACTTGGCATCCCTGCTCTGGAAACACCATATATTTT
CASTWHPCSGNTIYF
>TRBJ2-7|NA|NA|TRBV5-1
TGCGCCAGCAGAGGGGCATCCTACGAGCAGTACTTC
CASRGASYEQYF
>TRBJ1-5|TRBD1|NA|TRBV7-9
TGTGCCAGCAGCGAAAGGGGGACAGGTGATCAGCCCCAGCATTTT
CASSERGTGDQPQHF
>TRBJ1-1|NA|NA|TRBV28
TGTGCCAGCAGGCTAGGCCGGGGGGGGGCTTTCTTT
CASRLGRGGAFF
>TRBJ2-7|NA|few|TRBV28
TGTGCCAGCAGTTTATGCGGGGACACCGACTCCTACGAGCAGTACTTC
CASSLCGDTDSYEQYF
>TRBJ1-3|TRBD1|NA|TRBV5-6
TGTGCCAGCAGCCACAGGGGGCCTGGAAACACCATATATTTT
CASSHRGPGNTIYF
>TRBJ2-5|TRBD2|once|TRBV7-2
TGTGCCAGCAGCTTATCCGGGGGGGGGTACCAAGAGACCCAGTACTTC
CASSLSGGGYQETQYF
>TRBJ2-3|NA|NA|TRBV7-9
TGTGCCAGCAGCCCAGGATTAGGCACAGATACGCAGTATTTT
CASSPGLGTDTQYF
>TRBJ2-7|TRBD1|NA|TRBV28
TGTGCCAGCAGGGGACAGGGGGTCGTCTACGAGCAGTACTTC
CASRGQGVVYEQYF
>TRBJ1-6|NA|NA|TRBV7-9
TGTGCCAGCAGTCCTTCCATGCCCGGGGATTCACCCCTCCACTTT
CASSPSMPGDSPLHF